This TCR beta chain emerged from a study of blood T cell repertoires in COVID-19. Overall study: The United States, Italy and Spain provided the acute and convalescent COVID-19 samples.

The count of this clone is one. Seattle-derived patients entered the study during active infection and were followed longitudinally. The V end lost 4 bases, the J end lost 8 bases, and 10 bases lay between the germline ends. CDR1 and CDR2 from the germline V gene are KGHDR and SFDVKD. The CDR3 is 12 amino acids. Per the original methods: The assay estimated nucleated cells by amplifying reference gene primers. Libraries were prepared by immunoSEQ multiplex PCR; TCRdb keeps only in-frame clonotypes and omits some of them. V, J and clone size derive from that table, while D and trimming were established from the DNA sequence. The sample includes roughly 380,000 clones, around 89% of them seen just once.

The chain is built from TRBV24-1 and TRBJ1-2, with D tentatively TRBD1 (5 bases). The receptor was derived from a woman in her thirties or forties with COVID-19, enrolled during active disease. Specimen: peripheral blood. The CDR3 sequence: CATSDPGSGYTF. The CDR3 DNA sequence: TGTGCCACCAGTGACCCAGGGTCCGGCTACACCTTC.